The present T cell receptor (beta chain) was sequenced within a study of cytomegalovirus exposure and HLA in healthy donors. 13 Jbeta primers and 60 Vbeta primers were used for the PCR. Produced via immunoSEQ multiplex PCR; TCRdb's table is partial and in-frame only. The table for this sample gives roughly 80,000 clones. Donors sampled were nominally healthy, though unrecorded immune exposures were likely. With respect to this clone: The antigen remains undetermined.

Findings of the study overall: A later analysis reportedly identified an Asian-associated ancestry cluster as carrying fewer N-insertions than the roughly 700-donor mean. The study designated roughly 150 TCR beta chains cytomegalovirus-associated.

With 6 bases clipped from V and 4 bases from J, the junction kept 7 bases outside the gene matches. The CDR3 sequence is 15 residues long. Germline-derived CDR1 and CDR2 are SGHDN and FVKESK. The origin of this receptor is a man in his forties or fifties in good health and CMV-seronegative. The specimen sequenced was PBMCs. The rearrangement joins TRBV14 to TRBJ2-2, with TRBD2 identical over 8 bases. CDR3 protein: CASSPIAGITGELFF. DNA for the CDR3: TGTGCCAGCAGTCCTATAGCGGGGATCACCGGGGAGCTGTTTTTT.